This entry lists 10 T cell receptor beta chains sequenced from one sample in a study of metastatic and nonmetastatic thyroid tumors. Every patient was untreated before thyroid surgery. TCRdb recomputed clones from the PCR reads via MiXCR. The sample records about 92,000 clones, under 15% being singletons. Sequences were obtained from blood. The receptors originated from a female donor with papillary thyroid cancer or a benign thyroid nodule (not recorded which). Some clones in this sample may be carry-over from other donors' samples.

This clone was recorded many times. The chain combines TRBV7-6 with TRBJ2-1; 7 bases map to TRBD2. V shed 2 bases, J shed 0 bases, and the junction held 13 bases outside the gene matches. The CDR3 is 19 residues long. Germline CDR1 reads SGHVS; CDR2 reads FNYEAQ. In DNA, the CDR3 is TGTGCCAGCAGCTTATACCGGGGAGGGGTAGATTTCTCCTACAATGAGCAGTTCTTC. Translated: CASSLYRGGVDFSYNEQFF.

As for this clone: An end of the junction differs from the germline gene, which may be a read error. The V gene is TRBV11-3, the J gene TRBJ2-1; 8 bases map to TRBD1. The germline V gene has CDR1 SGHNT and CDR2 YENEEA. CDR3 size: 19 residues. The CDR3 loop is CASILVGGRGRVGYNEQFF. CDR3 bases: TGTGCCAGCATCTTAGTGGGGGGCAGGGGGCGCGTGGGATACAATGAGCAGTTCTTC. The full variable domain, rest sourced from reference TRBV11-3 and TRBJ2-1, is EAGVVQSPRYKIIEKKQPVAFWCNPISGHNTLYWYLQNLGQGPELLIRYENEEAVDDSQLPKDRFSAERLKGVDSTLKIQPAELGDSAVYLCASILVGGRGRVGYNEQFFGPGTRLTVL.

In the case of this clone: With a much larger clone just one base away, this may be a read error. Other DNA sequences in the same sample also yield this CDR3. This sequence joins TRBV9 and TRBJ2-2; D might be TRBD1 or TRBD2, each matching 5 bases. Germline V gives CDR1 SGDLS, CDR2 YYNGEE. This CDR3 is built from 14 residues. CDR3 nucleotide sequence: TGTGCCAGCAGCCCGGACCCAGGGACCGGGGAGCTGTTCTTT. It specifies CASSPDPGTGELFF. Full variable domain (rest looked up from reference TRBV9 and TRBJ2-2): DSGVTQTPKHLITATGQRVTLRCSPRSGDLSVYWYQQSLDQGLQFLIQYYNGEERAKGNILERFSAQQFPDLHSELNLSSLELGDSALYFCASSPDPGTGELFFGEGSRLTVL.

This clone came up many times. This sample also contains other DNA sequences that code for the same CDR3. The chain combines TRBV20-1 with TRBJ1-5; D is uncertain. In germline, CDR1 is DFQATT, CDR2 SNEGSKA (reference sequence). Trimming took 3 bases from V and 1 from J, leaving 13 bases between them. This CDR3 is built from 15 residues. The CDR3 DNA reads TGCAGTGCTAGCCCTGGGAAGGGAAGCAATCAGCCCCAGCATTTT. As protein: CSASPGKGSNQPQHF.

This clone was seen ten or more times. This chain joins TRBV19 and TRBJ1-6; 7 bases are a match to TRBD1. Per germline, CDR1 LNHDA and CDR2 SQIVND (reference sequence). Trimming removed 4 bases from V and 0 bases from J; junction bases left unmatched: 12. The CDR3 is 19 residues long. The CDR3 coding sequence is TGTGCCAGTAGTACGACCGGGACAGCCCGCTTCTCCTATAATTCACCCCTCCACTTT. Its translation is CASSTTGTARFSYNSPLHF.

This clone was detected ten times or more. The chain recombines TRBV4-1 with TRBJ2-7; D remains unclear. The V gene's germline CDR1 is MGHRA and CDR2 YSYEKL. The CDR3 has 12 amino acids. Trimming stripped 4 bases from V and 7 bases from J, with 11 bases between. The CDR3, as DNA: TGCGCCAGCAGCCTCATTCCCCTAGAGCAGTACTTC. This sequence encodes CASSLIPLEQYF.

A note on this clone: A much more abundant neighbour one base away suggests this may be a read error. V gene TRBV11-2 combines with J gene TRBJ2-1; D is unresolved. V dropped 0 bases and J dropped 6 bases, with 9 bases sitting between them. CDR1 and CDR2 (germline): SGHAT, FQNNGV. The CDR3 has 14 residues. The CDR3 region has the DNA TGTGCCAGCAGCTTAGATCCTTTCAGCAATGAGCAGTTCTTC. This translates into CASSLDPFSNEQFF.

This clone has ten or more counts. Other DNA sequences of this sample code for an identical CDR3. The V gene is TRBV20-1, the J gene TRBJ1-6; TRBD1 matches at 7 bases. The V and J ends lost 0 bases and 9 bases, in that order; junction bases with no gene match: 11. This CDR3 has 16 residues. Germline CDR1 DFQATT, CDR2 SNEGSKA (reference sequence). Written as DNA, the CDR3 is TGCAGTGCTAGAGATCCGCAGGGGGATTCGGGTTCACCCCTCCACTTT. Amino acid sequence: CSARDPQGDSGSPLHF.

In the case of this clone: A much larger clone is a single base away; this may be a read error. This chain joins TRBV11-2 and TRBJ2-2; the match to TRBD2 covers 12 bases. The J segment lost 7 bases and the V segment lost 5 bases, leaving 14 bases of the junction unmatched. The germline gives CDR1 SGHAT, CDR2 FQNNGV. The CDR3 totals 18 residues. This chain's CDR3 is CASSPGTSGWAAGGELFF. In nucleotides, the CDR3 is TGTGCCAGCAGCCCCGGGACTAGCGGGTGGGCTGCCGGCGGGGAGCTGTTTTTT.

About this clone itself: This may arise from a read error, as a much more abundant clone is one base away. The chain joins TRBV5-1 to TRBJ2-5, with D unresolved. V shed 2 bases and J shed 5 bases, with 10 bases lying between them. The germline V gene has CDR1 SGHRS and CDR2 YFSETQ. This CDR3 spans 13 amino acids. The CDR3 coding sequence is TGCGCCAGCAGCTTCAGGAGACACGAGACCCAGTACTTC. Protein sequence: CASSFRRHETQYF.